This entry features one TCR beta chain sequence. The sample comes from a study of blood T cell repertoires in COVID-19. On the study more broadly: Some COVID-19 samples were acute and others convalescent; all came from the United States, Italy and Spain. Sources were T cells, B-cell-depleted T cells, or PBMCs; the material itself was cDNA or gDNA.

In the source study's methods: Amplification of reference gene primers was used by the study to estimate nucleated cell counts. Some clones are missing from TCRdb's copy, which holds only in-frame ones; the method was immunoSEQ multiplex PCR. V and J calls and clone size are as listed in that table; D and trimming were resolved from the DNA. The table has about 190,000 clones, approximately 90% seen once. Germline V CDR1 and CDR2: LGHNA, YNFKEQ. The CDR3 is made up of 16 amino acids. V dropped 3 bases and J dropped 0 bases, with 11 bases sitting between them. This chain connects TRBV4-2 to TRBJ1-4; no reliable D call. The origin of this receptor is a woman between 40 and 50 years old who had recovered from COVID-19. Sequencing was carried out using peripheral blood. The CDR3 coding sequence is TGTGCCAGCAGCCACGAGGCGGGTGCAACTAATGAAAAACTGTTTTTT. Its protein is CASSHEAGATNEKLFF.